This TCR beta chain emerged from a study of sequential checkpoint blockade in melanoma. Overall study: Randomization was 1:1 between first-line nivolumab→ipilimumab and ipilimumab→nivolumab.

The treatment is: randomized to nivolumab then ipilimumab (arm A) or the reverse (arm B). Patients had received no earlier DNA-damaging chemotherapy. Profiling relied on immunoSEQ multiplex PCR, and the TCRdb table lists in-frame clones only, not all of them. The sample has 25,000 to 35,000 clones; 75% to 90% are singletons. Sequencing was performed on CD8+ T cells sorted from blood (inferred from file names), taken from a patient given nivolumab and ipilimumab in sequence. The clonotype comes from a human donor with melanoma.

The CDR3 DNA follows: TGTGCCAGTAGTATTGGAAGGGGTCCATTCCCGGGGGATGAGCAGTTCTTC. It yields the protein CASSIGRGPFPGDEQFF. This rearrangement joins TRBV19 to TRBJ2-1, with a tentative D call TRBD2 (6 bases). There are 17 residues in the CDR3. Germline loops: CDR1 LNHDA, CDR2 SQIVND (reference sequence). Trimming removed 3 bases at V and 8 bases at J, with 23 bases between.